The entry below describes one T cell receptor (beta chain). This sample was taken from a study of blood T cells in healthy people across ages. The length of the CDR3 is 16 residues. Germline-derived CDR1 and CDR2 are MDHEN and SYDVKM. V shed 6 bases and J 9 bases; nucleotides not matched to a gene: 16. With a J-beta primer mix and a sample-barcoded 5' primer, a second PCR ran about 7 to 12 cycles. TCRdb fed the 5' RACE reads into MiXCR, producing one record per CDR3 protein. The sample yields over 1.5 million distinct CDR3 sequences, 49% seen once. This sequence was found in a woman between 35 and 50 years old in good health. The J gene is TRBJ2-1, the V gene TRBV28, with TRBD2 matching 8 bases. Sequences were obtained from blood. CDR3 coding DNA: TGTGCCAGCAGCCCAACTTTCGCGGCGGGAGGAGTTGAGCAGTTCTTC. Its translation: CASSPTFAAGGVEQFF.